The 8 T cell receptor beta chains below all came from one sample that was sequenced in a study of cytomegalovirus exposure and HLA in healthy donors. Generated by immunoSEQ multiplex PCR, the TCRdb table keeps only in-frame clones and is missing some. The data contain about 140,000 clones, about nine tenths of them singletons. Sample: PBMCs. These receptors originate from a man aged 18 to 35 in good health and CMV-seronegative.

The V and J genes are TRBV5-4 and TRBJ2-5; 12 bases are shared with TRBD2. From germline, CDR1 is SGHNT and CDR2 YYREEE (reference sequence). The length of the CDR3 is 17 residues. The V gene end was trimmed by 4 bases and the J gene end by 4 bases; junction bases not matched to a gene: 11. In nucleotides, the CDR3 is TGTGCCAGCAGCGTCGGACTAGCGGGGTCGGTAGGAGAGACCCAGTACTTC. Translation gives CASSVGLAGSVGETQYF. The variable domain in full, with the rest retrieved from reference TRBV5-4 and TRBJ2-5, is ETGVTQSPTHLIKTRGQQVTLRCSSQSGHNTVSWYQQALGQGPQFIFQYYREEENGRGNFPPRFSGLQFPNYSSELNVNALELDDSALYLCASSVGLAGSVGETQYFGPGTRLLVL.

This chain uses TRBV6-1 with TRBJ1-1; D is unclear. Between the trimmed V and J ends, which lost 1 base and 6 bases, there was a span of 15 bases. This CDR3 comprises 15 residues. Germline V gives CDR1 MNHNS, CDR2 SASEGT. CDR3 loop: CASSEDGAYSSEAFF. The CDR3 DNA reads as TGTGCCAGCAGTGAAGACGGTGCTTACTCATCTGAAGCTTTCTTT.

This chain links TRBV7-6 with TRBJ2-5; 9 bases fit TRBD1. This CDR3 has 16 amino acids. CDR1 and CDR2 from the germline V gene are SGHVS and FNYEAQ. J lost 5 bases, V lost 4 bases, and 11 bases had no gene match. Written as DNA, the CDR3 is TGTGCCAGCAGCTCGAGAACAGGGGGCGTAGGGGAGACCCAGTACTTC. Its protein product is CASSSRTGGVGETQYF. The variable domain in full, completed from reference TRBV7-6 and TRBJ2-5, reads GAGVSQSPRYKVTKRGQDVALRCDPISGHVSLYWYRQALGQGPEFLTYFNYEAQQDKSGLPNDRFSAERPEGSISTLTIQRTEQRDSAMYRCASSSRTGGVGETQYFGPGTRLLVL.

The gene calls are TRBV25-1 and TRBJ1-3; perhaps TRBD1 as D (5 bases). Germline CDR1 reads MGHDK; CDR2 reads SYGVNS. V dropped 3 bases and J dropped 4 bases, with 13 bases sitting between them. The CDR3 consists of 15 residues. The CDR3 protein is CASSDLREGGNTIYF. CDR3 DNA sequence: TGTGCCAGCAGTGATCTCAGGGAGGGAGGAAACACCATATATTTT.

This chain connects TRBV5-6 to TRBJ2-5, with a tentative D call TRBD2 (5 bases). The germline V gene encodes CDR1 SGHDT and CDR2 YYEEEE. V shed 3 bases and J shed 6 bases, with 9 bases lying between them. The CDR3 is 12 amino acids. CDR3 coding DNA: TGTGCCAGCAGCTCGGACTTAAAGACCCAGTACTTC. The encoded protein is CASSSDLKTQYF.

A single count supports this clone. The V gene is TRBV5-1, the J gene TRBJ2-5; D might be TRBD1 (6 bases). This CDR3 is 15 amino acids long. V was trimmed by 4 bases and J by 4 bases, leaving 17 bases between them. Germline CDR1 and CDR2: SGHRS and YFSETQ. The chain's CDR3 is CASSLGDRIGETQYF. The CDR3 nucleotides read TGCGCCAGCAGCCTGGGAGACAGGATCGGAGAGACCCAGTACTTC.

V usage is TRBV11-2 and J usage is TRBJ2-2; 11 nucleotides align to TRBD1. Trimming removed 3 bases from V and 7 bases from J; junction bases left unmatched: 4. This CDR3 has 15 amino acids. Germline values: CDR1 SGHAT, CDR2 FQNNGV. The DNA of the CDR3 is TGTGCCAGCAGCTTGGGACAGGGGGATCACGGGGAGCTGTTTTTT. It translates to CASSLGQGDHGELFF.

V is TRBV6-5 and J is TRBJ1-5; no reliable D call. CDR3 size: 15 residues. Between the trimmed V and J ends, which lost 3 bases and 6 bases, there was a span of 15 bases. Germline loops: CDR1 MNHEY, CDR2 SVGAGI. The CDR3 region is CASSYSGRRGQPQHF. CDR3 bases: TGTGCCAGCAGTTATAGTGGAAGGCGCGGTCAGCCCCAGCATTTT.